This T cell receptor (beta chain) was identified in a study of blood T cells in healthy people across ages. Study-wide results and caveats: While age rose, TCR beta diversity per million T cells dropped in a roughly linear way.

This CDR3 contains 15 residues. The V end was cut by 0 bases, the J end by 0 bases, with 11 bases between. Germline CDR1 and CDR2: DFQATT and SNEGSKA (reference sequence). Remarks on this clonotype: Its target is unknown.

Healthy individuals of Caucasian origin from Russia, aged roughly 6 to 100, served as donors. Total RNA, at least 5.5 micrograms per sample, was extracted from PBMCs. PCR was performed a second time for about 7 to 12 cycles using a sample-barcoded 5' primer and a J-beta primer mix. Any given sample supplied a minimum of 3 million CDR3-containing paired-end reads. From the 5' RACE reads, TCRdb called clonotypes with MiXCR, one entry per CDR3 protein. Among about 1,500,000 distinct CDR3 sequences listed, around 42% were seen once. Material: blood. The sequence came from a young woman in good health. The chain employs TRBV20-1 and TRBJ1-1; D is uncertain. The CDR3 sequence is CSARDGGSMNTEAFF. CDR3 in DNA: TGCAGTGCTAGAGATGGTGGCAGTATGAACACTGAAGCTTTCTTT.